This is a list of T cell receptor beta chains from one sample in a study of T cell responses to AZD1222 COVID-19 vaccine. This table comes from immunoSEQ multiplex PCR, and its TCRdb copy is limited to in-frame clones, with some not included. The table shows 120,000 to 150,000 clones, with about 89% occurring only once. Here the sequenced sample was peripheral blood, taken on day 0 of AZD1222 vaccination. These TCRs come from an adult in good health. Each CDR3 is given with its conserved first and last residue. Fields, in order: D gene, J gene, V gene, CDR3 protein, CDR3 DNA. D genes are given only for firm matches.

-,TRBJ1-1,TRBV30,CAWRLGNTEAFF,TGTGCCTGGAGGCTAGGGAACACTGAAGCTTTCTTT
-,TRBJ1-5,TRBV30,CAWSVRQPYSNQPQHF,TGTGCCTGGAGTGTAAGGCAGCCTTATAGCAATCAGCCCCAGCATTTT
TRBD1,TRBJ1-5,TRBV15,CATSRQGAQPQHF,TGTGCCACCAGCAGGCAGGGGGCCCAGCCCCAGCATTTT
TRBD2,TRBJ2-2,TRBV7-2,CASSLVSGYTGELFF,TGTGCCAGCAGCTTAGTTAGCGGGTACACCGGGGAGCTGTTTTTT
-,TRBJ1-1,TRBV2,CASSVPGMNTEAFF,TGTGCCAGCAGTGTCCCAGGAATGAACACTGAAGCTTTCTTT
-,TRBJ2-2,TRBV19,CASSIGGTTGELFF,TGTGCCAGTAGTATCGGAGGGACCACCGGGGAGCTGTTTTTT
TRBD1,TRBJ2-4,TRBV19,CASSGPGTGVNIQYF,TGTGCCAGTAGTGGCCCCGGGACAGGGGTAAACATTCAGTACTTC
-,TRBJ2-4,TRBV6-2/TRBV6-3,CASSPSWGRGSKNIQYF,TGTGCCAGCAGTCCCTCTTGGGGGCGAGGTTCCAAAAACATTCAGTACTTC
-,TRBJ1-2,TRBV6-5,CASSYSVAYGYTF,TGTGCCAGCAGTTACTCGGTGGCCTATGGCTACACCTTC
TRBD1,TRBJ2-1,TRBV7-6,CASRQGGENEQFF,TGTGCCAGCAGACAGGGGGGCGAAAATGAGCAGTTCTTC
TRBD1,TRBJ1-2,TRBV25-1,CASSPTGGAFYGYTF,TGTGCCAGCAGTCCAACAGGGGGCGCCTTCTATGGCTACACCTTC
TRBD1,TRBJ1-1,TRBV7-9,CASSLGQGSTEAFF,TGTGCCAGCAGCTTAGGACAGGGGTCCACTGAAGCTTTCTTT
-,TRBJ1-1,TRBV5-5,CASSLAGGWTEAFF,TGTGCCAGCAGCTTGGCCGGGGGTTGGACTGAAGCTTTCTTT
TRBD1,TRBJ1-1,TRBV5-1,CASSPDRAGTEAFF,TGCGCCAGCAGCCCGGACAGGGCGGGCACTGAAGCTTTCTTT
-,TRBJ1-5,TRBV10-1,CASTYPRVGVDQPQHF,TGCGCCAGCACCTACCCCAGGGTAGGGGTTGATCAGCCCCAGCATTTT
TRBD2,TRBJ2-6,TRBV27,CASYRTSGSRGANVLTF,TGTGCCAGTTATCGGACTAGCGGGAGTCGTGGGGCCAACGTCCTGACTTTC
TRBD1,TRBJ1-4,TRBV2,CASSFNRGKEKLFF,TGTGCCAGCAGTTTTAACAGGGGCAAGGAAAAACTGTTTTTT
-,TRBJ1-6,TRBV27,CASSLSNSYNSPLHF,TGTGCCAGCAGTTTATCAAACTCCTATAATTCACCCCTCCACTTT
-,TRBJ2-1,TRBV12-3/TRBV12-4,CASSLANNEQFF,TGTGCCAGCAGTTTAGCCAACAATGAGCAGTTCTTC
-,TRBJ2-2,TRBV4-1,CASSQEGHITGELFF,TGCGCCAGCAGCCAAGAGGGACACATCACCGGGGAGCTGTTTTTT
-,TRBJ2-5,TRBV6-5,CASSYGPGGETQYF,TGTGCCAGCAGTTACGGGCCCGGCGGGGAGACCCAGTACTTC